This passage covers 6 T cell receptor beta chains from one sample sequenced in a study of cytomegalovirus exposure and HLA in healthy donors (dated by TCRdb to about 2017). Library preparation employed the immunoSEQ multiplex PCR assay. The multiplex PCR relied on a mix of 60 forward primers for TCR Vbeta segments and 13 reverse primers for TCR Jbeta segments. TCRdb retrieved this table from immuneACCESS and kept in-frame rearrangements only. Not all clones are present; in checked studies, unresolved V genes account for under half, and no reason is known for the remainder. In all, the sample holds roughly 43,000 clones, and approximately 77% of those were seen once. The ten biggest clones cover 1.4% of the sample. The sequenced sample consisted of PBMCs. The receptors shown here come from a man aged 25 to 40 in good health and CMV-seronegative.

As for this clone: In the same sample, other DNA sequences code for this CDR3. The rearrangement joins TRBV14 to TRBJ2-3; TRBD1 might be the D (5 bases). This CDR3 is 20 amino acids long. The germline V and J ends were trimmed by 0 bases and 1 base, with 23 bases remaining between them. Germline assignment: CDR1 SGHDN and CDR2 FVKESK. The CDR3 DNA follows: TGTGCCAGCAGCCAAGATGAGCAGGGCAGGTTGGGTGGCCGCACAGATACGCAGTATTTT. Its translation: CASSQDEQGRLGGRTDTQYF.

This chain joins TRBV7-2 and TRBJ2-5; TRBD2 aligns across 13 bases. The J segment lost 5 bases and the V segment lost 5 bases, leaving 8 bases of the junction unmatched. Per the germline V gene, CDR1 is SGHTA and CDR2 is FQGNSA. CDR3 length: 16 amino acids. This CDR3 is CASSLGLAGVGETQYF. In nucleotides, the CDR3 is TGTGCCAGCAGCCTTGGACTAGCGGGAGTTGGGGAGACCCAGTACTTC.

The rearrangement uses TRBV5-1 and TRBJ2-1; no firm D call. V lost 1 base, J lost 6 bases, and 8 bases lay in between. CDR1 and CDR2 from the germline V gene are SGHRS and YFSETQ. The CDR3 runs 13 residues. The DNA for the CDR3 is TGCGCCAGCAGCTTGTGGTCGGTCAATGAGCAGTTCTTC. The encoded protein is CASSLWSVNEQFF.

The chain couples TRBV4-2 to TRBJ1-2; D unclear. Germline CDR1 LGHNA, CDR2 YNFKEQ. V gave up 0 bases and J gave up 0 bases, with 14 bases separating them. This CDR3 has 17 amino acids. The CDR3 region has the DNA TGTGCCAGCAGCCAAGATCCCATGGCACAAACTAACTATGGCTACACCTTC. This encodes CASSQDPMAQTNYGYTF.

The chain couples TRBV7-2 to TRBJ2-7; 7 nucleotides agree with TRBD1. The V gene end was trimmed by 5 bases and the J gene end by 3 bases; junction bases not matched to a gene: 10. Germline CDR1 SGHTA, CDR2 FQGNSA. The CDR3 is made up of 15 amino acids. CDR3: CASSVNRGGGYEQYF. The CDR3 bases are TGTGCCAGCAGCGTCAACAGGGGTGGAGGCTACGAGCAGTACTTC.

J is TRBJ2-3 and V is TRBV7-2; 9 bases line up with TRBD2. J was trimmed by 6 bases and V by 2 bases; bases with no gene match: 6. The CDR3 has 15 amino acids. Looked up from germline, CDR1 is SGHTA and CDR2 is FQGNSA. The CDR3 DNA reads TGTGCCAGCAGCTTACAGGGACTAGCAACCGATACGCAGTATTTT. Its protein product is CASSLQGLATDTQYF.